This TCR beta chain originates from a study of T cells expressing NK-cell markers. Following a re-call of the 5' RACE reads, TCRdb has one entry per CDR3 protein and lacks DNA. The sample has around 380,000 distinct CDR3 sequences. Germline CDR1 reads MNHEY; CDR2 reads SVGAGI. There are 16 residues in the CDR3. V and J are TRBV6-5 and TRBJ2-2; TCRdb's assignment of TRBD2 cannot be checked, as there is no DNA. The clonotype comes from a woman in her forties or fifties in good health. Sequencing input: blood T cells: a sorted CD56 or NKG2C T cell subset, CD4+ or CD8+ T cells, or bulk PBMC T cells (not recorded which). The CDR3 reads CASSRKSGSSTGELFF.